These 23 T cell receptor beta chains originate from one sample sequenced in a study of blood T cell repertoires in COVID-19. TCRdb's table, derived via immunoSEQ multiplex PCR, lists solely in-frame clones and lacks some. The sample lists 490,000 or so clones, approximately 86% occurring once. The sample was PBMCs or T cells enriched from blood (not recorded which). All receptors derive from a woman aged 55-70 years who had recovered from COVID-19.

This chain uses TRBV7-8 with TRBJ2-7; 7 bases agree with TRBD2. Trimming removed 3 bases from V and 2 bases from J; junction bases left unmatched: 7. The length of the CDR3 is 15 residues. Germline loops: CDR1 SGHVS, CDR2 FQNEAQ. As DNA, the CDR3 is TGTGCCAGCAGCTTCCCAGCGGGGAAGGCCTACGAGCAGTACTTC. Amino acids: CASSFPAGKAYEQYF.

The rearrangement links TRBV5-5 to TRBJ1-6; TRBD1 matches 11 bases. The CDR3 contains 15 residues. CDR1 is SGHKS and CDR2 is YYEKEE in the germline V gene (reference sequence). Trimming at V came to 4 bases and at J to 9 bases, leaving 6 bases not matched to a gene. The chain's CDR3 is CASSGQGAPGSPLHF. The CDR3 coding sequence is TGTGCCAGCAGCGGACAGGGGGCGCCCGGTTCACCCCTCCACTTT. The full variable domain, its missing parts supplied by reference TRBV5-5 and TRBJ1-6, is DAGVTQSPTHLIKTRGQQVTLRCSPISGHKSVSWYQQVLGQGPQFIFQYYEKEERGRGNFPDRFSARQFPNYSSELNVNALLLGDSALYLCASSGQGAPGSPLHFGNGTRLTVT.

V and J are TRBV6-1 and TRBJ2-1; D might be TRBD2 (7 bases). The CDR3 totals 17 residues. V lost 3 bases and J lost 5, with 20 bases in between. The germline V gene encodes CDR1 MNHNS and CDR2 SASEGT. CDR3 sequence reads: CASSDFPPGGGDNEQFF. The DNA of the CDR3 is TGTGCCAGCAGTGATTTTCCCCCGGGGGGCGGTGACAATGAGCAGTTCTTC.

The chain recombines TRBV6-5 with TRBJ2-3; TRBD1 might be the D (5 bases). V was cut by 6 bases and J by 2 bases, with 12 bases left in between. This CDR3 is 14 amino acids long. Germline lookup yields CDR1 MNHEY and CDR2 SVGAGI. CDR3 sequence (DNA): TGTGCCAGCAGAAACCAGGGAATCACAGATACGCAGTATTTT. Translation gives CASRNQGITDTQYF.

The V and J genes are TRBV4-1 and TRBJ1-1; TRBD1 agrees at 8 bases. Germline V gene data show CDR1 as MGHRA and CDR2 as YSYEKL. With V trimmed by 1 base and J by 0 bases, 7 bases remained unmatched. The CDR3 is 17 residues long. The CDR3 loop reads CASSQGGTGFLNTEAFF. The DNA of the CDR3 is TGCGCCAGCAGCCAAGGTGGGACAGGATTCCTGAACACTGAAGCTTTCTTT.

This chain links TRBV27 with TRBJ2-1; the match to TRBD2 covers 9 bases. Germline values: CDR1 MNHEY, CDR2 SMNVEV (reference sequence). The CDR3 covers 15 residues. The ends lost 5 bases at V and 4 bases at J; junction bases unmatched: 6. CDR3 nucleotides: TGTGCCAGCAGTAATCCGGCGGGGGGGTACAATGAGCAGTTCTTC. Translated, it gives CASSNPAGGYNEQFF.

The table lists this clone with a few counts. The CDR3 nucleotides read TGTGCCAGCATTATACACAGGGGAGGCGGGGGCTACACCTTC. Translated: CASIIHRGGGGYTF. The chain recombines TRBV2 with TRBJ1-2, with 7 bases that match TRBD1. Germline V gene lookup returns CDR1 SNHLY and CDR2 FYNNEI. CDR3 length equals 14 residues. Losses at the gene ends were 7 bases for V and 8 bases for J; bases not matched to a gene: 13. Using reference TRBV2 and TRBJ1-2 for the parts outside the CDR3, the full variable domain is EPEVTQTPSHQVTQMGQEVILRCVPISNHLYFYWYRQILGQKVEFLVSFYNNEISEKSEIFDDQFSVERPDGSNFTLKIRSTKLEDSAMYFCASIIHRGGGGYTFGSGTRLTVV.

This clone is a singleton in its sample. The chain combines TRBV24-1 with TRBJ2-3; tentative D call: TRBD2 (7 bases). The CDR3 has 17 residues. The germline V gene encodes CDR1 KGHDR and CDR2 SFDVKD. Trimming shortened V by 3 bases and J by 2 bases, and 17 bases separated the two germline ends. DNA of the CDR3: TGTGCCACCAGTGATACCGGCGGGGGCCATACCACAGATACGCAGTATTTT. Its protein product is CATSDTGGGHTTDTQYF.

The chain links TRBV27 to TRBJ1-6; D remains unclear. Germline CDR1 and CDR2: MNHEY and SMNVEV (reference sequence). The CDR3 is 16 residues long. Trimming took 5 bases from V and 5 from J, leaving 16 bases between them. Written as DNA, the CDR3 is TGTGCCAGCAGTCCTCTTTCGGGTCCCGATAATTCACCCCTCCACTTT. Its protein product is CASSPLSGPDNSPLHF.

V and J are TRBV24-1 and TRBJ1-1; D gene uncertain. The CDR3 extends over 14 amino acids. V gave up 3 bases and J gave up 2 bases, with 9 bases separating them. The germline V gene encodes CDR1 KGHDR and CDR2 SFDVKD. The chain's CDR3 is CATSDGQFNTEAFF. DNA of the CDR3: TGTGCCACCAGTGATGGCCAGTTCAACACTGAAGCTTTCTTT.

J is TRBJ1-5 and V is TRBV24-1; D remains ambiguous. Germline CDR1 and CDR2: KGHDR and SFDVKD. Trimming pared 3 bases from V and 4 bases from J, leaving 12 bases between. The CDR3 covers 15 residues. The DNA of the CDR3 is TGTGCCACCAGTGATGGCGGCGGGAGTAATCAGCCCCAGCATTTT. This gives the protein CATSDGGGSNQPQHF.

The chain carries TRBV9 and TRBJ1-6; 9 nucleotides line up with TRBD1. CDR3 size: 17 residues. Trimming removed 1 base from V and 7 bases from J; junction bases left unmatched: 9. Germline V lookup: CDR1 SGDLS, CDR2 YYNGEE. The DNA of the CDR3 is TGTGCCAGCAGCGTAAACCCACAGGGGGCAGGAAATTCACCCCTCCACTTT. This gives the protein CASSVNPQGAGNSPLHF.

The chain uses TRBV3-1 (or the pseudogene TRBV3-2) and TRBJ1-6; tentatively, D is TRBD1 (6 bases). The CDR3 runs 15 residues. V lost 1 base and J 13 bases, leaving 17 bases between the germline ends. The V gene's germline CDR1 is LGHDT and CDR2 YNNKEL (reference sequence). CDR3 bases: TGTGCCAGCAGCCAAGGGGGGGGCGCTATCTCCCCCCTCCACTTT. Its translation: CASSQGGGAISPLHF.

The chain uses TRBV5-1 and TRBJ2-3, with 7 bases matching TRBD1. Trimming at V came to 3 bases and at J to 2 bases, leaving 6 bases not matched to a gene. The CDR3 length is 15 residues. From germline, CDR1 is SGHRS and CDR2 YFSETQ. The CDR3 loop reads CASSSLQGTTDTQYF. As DNA, the CDR3 is TGCGCCAGCAGCTCGTTACAGGGGACCACAGATACGCAGTATTTT.

V is TRBV29-1 and J is TRBJ1-1; 8 nucleotides agree with TRBD1. Trimming at V came to 3 bases and at J to 5 bases, leaving 5 bases not matched to a gene. CDR1 SQVTM and CDR2 ANQGSEA come from the germline V gene. This CDR3 is built from 13 residues. The CDR3 sequence: CSVEAGGITEAFF. CDR3 bases: TGCAGCGTTGAGGCAGGGGGCATAACTGAAGCTTTCTTT.

In DNA form, the CDR3 reads TGTGCCAGCAGCTTTAGCGGGGCTCGCACAGATACGCAGTATTTT. Translation: CASSFSGARTDTQYF. This chain connects TRBV7-8 to TRBJ2-3; TRBD2 agrees at 8 bases. Germline CDR1 is SGHVS and CDR2 is FQNEAQ. Germline trimming cut 3 bases from V and 1 base from J; bases unmatched to any gene: 3. This CDR3 has 15 amino acids. The entire variable domain, with the rest obtained from reference TRBV7-8 and TRBJ2-3, is as follows: GAGVSQSPRYKVAKRGQDVALRCDPISGHVSLFWYQQALGQGPEFLTYFQNEAQLDKSGLPSDRFFAERPEGSVSTLKIQRTQQEDSAVYLCASSFSGARTDTQYFGPGTRLTVL.

CDR3 nucleotides: TGTGCCAGCAGCTACCCCAGGGGGGCTATCGACAATTCACCCCTCCACTTT. Residues: CASSYPRGAIDNSPLHF. The chain recombines TRBV12-1 with TRBJ1-6; the tabulated D call, TRBD1, remains unverified against the DNA. TRBV12-1 is annotated as a pseudogene. The CDR3 totals 17 residues.

V and J are TRBV2 and TRBJ2-1; 10 bases map to TRBD1. CDR3 length equals 15 residues. With 2 bases clipped from V and 8 bases from J, the junction kept 6 bases outside the gene matches. From germline, CDR1 is SNHLY and CDR2 FYNNEI. The CDR3 DNA reads as TGTGCCAGCAGTGAACGGGGACAGGGGTGGGATGAGCAGTTCTTC. Translation: CASSERGQGWDEQFF.

V gene TRBV5-1 combines with J gene TRBJ2-3, with D maybe TRBD1 (5 bases). The CDR3 contains 14 residues. CDR1 and CDR2 (germline): SGHRS, YFSETQ. Deletions cut 1 base from V and 2 bases from J, with 8 bases between. The CDR3 region is CASSLRQFTDTQYF. The CDR3 bases are TGCGCCAGCAGCTTGAGACAGTTCACAGATACGCAGTATTTT.

This chain links TRBV5-1 with TRBJ2-5, with 7 bases aligning to TRBD1. The CDR3 has 14 residues. V lost 7 bases to trimming and J lost 4 bases; unmatched junction nucleotides: 10. The germline gives CDR1 SGHRS, CDR2 YFSETQ. The CDR3 sequence is CASAYRQGGETQYF. DNA of the CDR3: TGCGCCAGCGCTTATCGACAGGGTGGAGAGACCCAGTACTTC.

V gene TRBV27 combines with J gene TRBJ1-3; possibly TRBD1 for D (6 bases). V shed 3 bases and J shed 0 bases, with 9 bases lying between them. Germline-derived CDR1 and CDR2 are MNHEY and SMNVEV (reference sequence). CDR3 length equals 15 residues. In DNA, the CDR3 is TGTGCCAGCAGTTTCGCAGGGGCCTCTGGAAACACCATATATTTT. It specifies CASSFAGASGNTIYF.

V is TRBV24-1 and J is TRBJ1-2; D perhaps matches TRBD1 (6 bases). The CDR3 is 13 residues long. The V gene's germline CDR1 is KGHDR and CDR2 SFDVKD. Trimming stripped 2 bases from V and 8 bases from J, with 11 bases between. CDR3 loop: CATSDSSGVGYTF. The CDR3 coding sequence is TGTGCCACCAGTGATTCTTCAGGGGTAGGCTACACCTTC.

The chain combines TRBV10-1 with TRBJ2-7; 9 bases agree with TRBD1. V gave up 2 bases and J gave up 8 bases; unmatched junction bases: 4. CDR1 WNHNN and CDR2 SYGVQD come from the germline V gene (reference sequence). The CDR3 is 13 residues long. DNA for the CDR3: TGCGCCAGCAGTGAGCTCACAGGGGGCCAGCAGTACTTC. It translates to CASSELTGGQQYF.